This T cell receptor beta chain was profiled in a study of CD8 T cells in Susac syndrome. V dropped 7 bases and J dropped 3 bases, with 19 bases sitting between them. Germline V gene sequence: CDR1 MNHEY, CDR2 SMNVEV (reference sequence). The CDR3 loop spans 15 amino acids. The authors sequenced TCR beta from blood CD8+ and CD4+ T cells. The multiple sclerosis controls were treatment-naive patients, and their relapsing-remitting disease was stable or active. RNA totalling roughly 0.45 to 1 ug underwent reverse transcription with random hexamers. One entry per CDR3 protein results from TCRdb running MiXCR on the immunoSEQ multiplex PCR reads. The table lists 100,000 to 150,000 distinct CDR3 sequences, about 95% of them singletons. This clonotype has only one observation.

The clonotype originates from a human donor with multiple sclerosis. The V call is TRBV27, the J call TRBJ2-7; maybe TRBD2 (7 bases). The sample comprised CD4+ T cells from PBMCs. The CDR3 bases are TGTGCCAGCAACCGCGACGGGGGGCCCTTCTACGAGCAGTACTTC. Amino acids: CASNRDGGPFYEQYF.